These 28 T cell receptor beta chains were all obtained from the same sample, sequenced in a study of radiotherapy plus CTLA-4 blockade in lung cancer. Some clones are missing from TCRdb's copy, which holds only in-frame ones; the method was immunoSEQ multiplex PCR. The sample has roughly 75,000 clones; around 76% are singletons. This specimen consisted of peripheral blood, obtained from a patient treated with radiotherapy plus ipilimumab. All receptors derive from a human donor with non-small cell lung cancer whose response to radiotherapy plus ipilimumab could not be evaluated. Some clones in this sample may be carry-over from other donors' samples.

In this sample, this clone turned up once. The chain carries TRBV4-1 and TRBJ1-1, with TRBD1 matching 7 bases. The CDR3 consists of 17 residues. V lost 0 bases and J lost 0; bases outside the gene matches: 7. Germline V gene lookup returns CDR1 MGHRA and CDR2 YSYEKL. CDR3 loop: CASSQEVFQGVNTEAFF. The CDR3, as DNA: TGCGCCAGCAGCCAAGAGGTATTCCAGGGGGTGAACACTGAAGCTTTCTTT.

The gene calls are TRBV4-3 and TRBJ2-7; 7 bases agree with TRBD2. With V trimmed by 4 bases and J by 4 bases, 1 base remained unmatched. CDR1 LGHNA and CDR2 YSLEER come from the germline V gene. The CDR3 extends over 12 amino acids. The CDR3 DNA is TGCGCCAGCAGCCCGGGGGGATACGAGCAGTACTTC. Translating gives CASSPGGYEQYF.

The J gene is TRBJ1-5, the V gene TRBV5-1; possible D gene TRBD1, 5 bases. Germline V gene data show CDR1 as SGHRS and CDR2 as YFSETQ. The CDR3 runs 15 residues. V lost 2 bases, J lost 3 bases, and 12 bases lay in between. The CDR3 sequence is CASSFDGQPNQPQHF. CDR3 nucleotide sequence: TGCGCCAGCAGCTTTGACGGACAACCCAATCAGCCCCAGCATTTT. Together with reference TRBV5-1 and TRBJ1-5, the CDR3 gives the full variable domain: KAGVTQTPRYLIKTRGQQVTLSCSPISGHRSVSWYQQTPGQGLQFLFEYFSETQRNKGNFPGRFSGRQFSNSRSEMNVSTLELGDSALYLCASSFDGQPNQPQHFGDGTRLSIL.

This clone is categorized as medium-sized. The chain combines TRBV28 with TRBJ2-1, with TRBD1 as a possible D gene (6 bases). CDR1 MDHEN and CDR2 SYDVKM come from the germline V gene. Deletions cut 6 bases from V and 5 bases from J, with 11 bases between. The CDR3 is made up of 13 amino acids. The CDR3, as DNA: TGTGCCAGCAGCCGGACAGAAAACAATGAGCAGTTCTTC. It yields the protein CASSRTENNEQFF.

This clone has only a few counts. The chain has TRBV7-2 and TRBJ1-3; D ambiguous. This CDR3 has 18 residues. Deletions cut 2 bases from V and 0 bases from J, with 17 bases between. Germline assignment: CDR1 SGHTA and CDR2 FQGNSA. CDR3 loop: CASSLSGRTAFSGNTIYF. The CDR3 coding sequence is TGTGCCAGCAGCTTATCGGGAAGGACGGCCTTCTCTGGAAACACCATATATTTT.

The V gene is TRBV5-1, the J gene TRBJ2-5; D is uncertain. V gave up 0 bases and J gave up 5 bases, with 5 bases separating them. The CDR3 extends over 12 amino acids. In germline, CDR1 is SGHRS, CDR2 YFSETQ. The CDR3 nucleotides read TGCGCCAGCAGCTTGGGAGCGGAGACCCAGTACTTC. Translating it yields CASSLGAETQYF. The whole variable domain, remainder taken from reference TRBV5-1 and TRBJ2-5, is KAGVTQTPRYLIKTRGQQVTLSCSPISGHRSVSWYQQTPGQGLQFLFEYFSETQRNKGNFPGRFSGRQFSNSRSEMNVSTLELGDSALYLCASSLGAETQYFGPGTRLLVL.

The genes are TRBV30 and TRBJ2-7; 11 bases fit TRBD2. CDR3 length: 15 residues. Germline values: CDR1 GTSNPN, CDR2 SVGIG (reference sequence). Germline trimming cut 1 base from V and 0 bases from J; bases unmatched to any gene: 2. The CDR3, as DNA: TGTGCCTGGAGTGGACTAGCGGGGAGCTCCTACGAGCAGTACTTC. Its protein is CAWSGLAGSSYEQYF. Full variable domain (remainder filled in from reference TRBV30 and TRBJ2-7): SQTIHQWPATLVQPVGSPLSLECTVEGTSNPNLYWYRQAAGRGLQLLFYSVGIGQISSEVPQNLSASRPQDRQFILSSKKLLLSDSGFYLCAWSGLAGSSYEQYFGPGTRLTVT.

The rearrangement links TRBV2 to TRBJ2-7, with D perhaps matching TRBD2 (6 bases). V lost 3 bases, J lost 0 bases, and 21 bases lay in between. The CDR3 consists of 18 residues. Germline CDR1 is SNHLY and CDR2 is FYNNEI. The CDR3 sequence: CASSDPSLNRDFSYEQYF. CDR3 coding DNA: TGTGCCAGCAGTGACCCCTCATTAAACCGGGACTTCTCCTACGAGCAGTACTTC.

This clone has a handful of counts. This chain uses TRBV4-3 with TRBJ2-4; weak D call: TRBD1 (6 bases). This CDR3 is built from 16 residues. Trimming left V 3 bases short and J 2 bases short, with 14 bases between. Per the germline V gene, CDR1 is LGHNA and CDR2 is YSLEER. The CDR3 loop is CASSQVITGSKNIQYF. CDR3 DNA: TGCGCCAGCAGCCAGGTTATCACAGGGTCCAAAAACATTCAGTACTTC.

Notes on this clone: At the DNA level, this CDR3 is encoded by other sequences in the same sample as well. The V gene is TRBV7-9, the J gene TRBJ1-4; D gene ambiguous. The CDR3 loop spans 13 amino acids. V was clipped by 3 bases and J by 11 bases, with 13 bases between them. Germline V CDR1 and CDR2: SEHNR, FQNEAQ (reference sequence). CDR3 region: CASSLEAGGKLFF. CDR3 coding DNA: TGTGCCAGCAGCTTGGAGGCAGGAGGGAAACTGTTTTTT.

The CDR3 bases are TGTGCCAGCAGCTTAGGTGCGGGGGCTTACCAAGAGACCCAGTACTTC. Its translation is CASSLGAGAYQETQYF. The chain combines TRBV11-3 with TRBJ2-5, with a weak D call TRBD2 (7 bases). The CDR3 has 16 amino acids. The germline gives CDR1 SGHNT, CDR2 YENEEA. V gave up 1 base and J gave up 0 bases, with 12 bases separating them.

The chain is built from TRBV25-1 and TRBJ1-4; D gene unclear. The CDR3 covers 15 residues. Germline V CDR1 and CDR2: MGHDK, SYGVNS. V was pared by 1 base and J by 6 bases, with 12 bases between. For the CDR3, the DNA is TGTGCCAGCAGTGAATCGGGAAGGTTCGATGAAAAACTGTTTTTT. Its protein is CASSESGRFDEKLFF.

The chain's CDR3 is CASSRRGGYNEQFF. CDR3 DNA sequence: TGTGCCAGCAGCCGCCGGGGGGGGTACAATGAGCAGTTCTTC. J is TRBJ2-1 and V is TRBV14, with 8 bases aligning to TRBD2. V lost 4 bases to trimming and J lost 4 bases; unmatched junction nucleotides: 3. The CDR3 spans 14 residues. Germline V gene lookup returns CDR1 SGHDN and CDR2 FVKESK.

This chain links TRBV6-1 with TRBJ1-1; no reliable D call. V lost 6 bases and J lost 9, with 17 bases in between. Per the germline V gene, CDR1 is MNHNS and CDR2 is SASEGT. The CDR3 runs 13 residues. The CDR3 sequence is CASRPTRVVKAFF. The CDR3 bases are TGTGCCAGCAGGCCCACGAGAGTGGTAAAAGCTTTCTTT.

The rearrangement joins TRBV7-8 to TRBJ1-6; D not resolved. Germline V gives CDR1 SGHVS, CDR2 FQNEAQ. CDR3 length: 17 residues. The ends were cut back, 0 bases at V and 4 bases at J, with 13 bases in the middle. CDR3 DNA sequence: TGTGCCAGCAGCTTAGCAGGAGCCGCTTCTTATAATTCACCCCTCCACTTT. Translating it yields CASSLAGAASYNSPLHF.

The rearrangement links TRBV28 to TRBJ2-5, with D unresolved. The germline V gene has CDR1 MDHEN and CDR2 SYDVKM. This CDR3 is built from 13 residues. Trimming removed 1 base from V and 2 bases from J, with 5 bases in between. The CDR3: CASSLYSQETQYF. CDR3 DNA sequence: TGTGCCAGCAGTTTATACAGTCAAGAGACCCAGTACTTC.

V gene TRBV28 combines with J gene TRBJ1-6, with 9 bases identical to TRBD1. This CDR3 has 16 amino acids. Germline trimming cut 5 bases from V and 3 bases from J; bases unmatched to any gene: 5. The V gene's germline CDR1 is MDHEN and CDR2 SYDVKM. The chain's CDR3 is CASSRDRGVYNSPLHF. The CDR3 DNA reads TGTGCCAGCAGTCGAGACAGGGGGGTCTATAATTCACCCCTCCACTTT. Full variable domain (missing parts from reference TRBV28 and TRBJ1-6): DVKVTQSSRYLVKRTGEKVFLECVQDMDHENMFWYRQDPGLGLRLIYFSYDVKMKEKGDIPEGYSVSREKKERFSLILESASTNQTSMYLCASSRDRGVYNSPLHFGNGTRLTVT.

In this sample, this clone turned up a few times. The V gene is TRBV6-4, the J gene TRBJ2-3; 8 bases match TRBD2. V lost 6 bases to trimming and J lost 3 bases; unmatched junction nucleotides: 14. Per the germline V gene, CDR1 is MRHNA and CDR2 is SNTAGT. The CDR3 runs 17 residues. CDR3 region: CASSEGLAGYGTDTQYF. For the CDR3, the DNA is TGTGCCAGCAGCGAGGGATTAGCGGGGTATGGTACAGATACGCAGTATTTT.

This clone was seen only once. CDR3 DNA: TGTGCCAGTACGAAGGAACCGGGGTCTTACAATGAGCAGTTCTTC. It yields the protein CASTKEPGSYNEQFF. The chain carries TRBV19 and TRBJ2-1; TRBD2 is a possible D gene (5 bases). The CDR3 extends over 15 amino acids. CDR1 is LNHDA and CDR2 is SQIVND in the germline V gene (reference sequence). Trimming removed 7 bases from V and 4 bases from J, with 17 bases in between.

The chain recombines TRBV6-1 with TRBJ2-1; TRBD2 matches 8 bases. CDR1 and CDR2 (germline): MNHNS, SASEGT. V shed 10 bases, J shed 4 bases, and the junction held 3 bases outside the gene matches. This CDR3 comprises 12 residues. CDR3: CANGGVYNEQFF. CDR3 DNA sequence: TGTGCCAACGGGGGGGTATACAATGAGCAGTTCTTC.

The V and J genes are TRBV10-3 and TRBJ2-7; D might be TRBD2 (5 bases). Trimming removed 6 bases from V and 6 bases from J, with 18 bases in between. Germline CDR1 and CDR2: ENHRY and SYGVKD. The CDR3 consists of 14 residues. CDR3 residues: CAIRARYDYSEQYF. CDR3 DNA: TGTGCCATCAGAGCGCGGTACGACTACTCCGAGCAGTACTTC.

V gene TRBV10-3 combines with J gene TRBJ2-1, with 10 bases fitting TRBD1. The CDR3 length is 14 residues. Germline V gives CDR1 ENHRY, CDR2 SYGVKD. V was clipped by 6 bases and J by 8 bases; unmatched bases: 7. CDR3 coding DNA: TGTGCCATCAGGAGGGACAGGGGTACGGATGAGCAGTTCTTC. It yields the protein CAIRRDRGTDEQFF.

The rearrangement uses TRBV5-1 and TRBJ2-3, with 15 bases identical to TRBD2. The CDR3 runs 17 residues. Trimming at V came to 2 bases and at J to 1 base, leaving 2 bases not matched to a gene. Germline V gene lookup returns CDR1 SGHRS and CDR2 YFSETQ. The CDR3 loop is CASSLRTSGGGTDTQYF. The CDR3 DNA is TGCGCCAGCAGCTTACGGACTAGCGGGGGGGGCACAGATACGCAGTATTTT.

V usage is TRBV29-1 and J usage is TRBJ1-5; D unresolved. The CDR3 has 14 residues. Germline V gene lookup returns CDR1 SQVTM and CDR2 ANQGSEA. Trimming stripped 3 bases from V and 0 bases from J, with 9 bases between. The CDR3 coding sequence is TGCAGCGTTGACGGCGGAGATAGCAATCAGCCCCAGCATTTT. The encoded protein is CSVDGGDSNQPQHF. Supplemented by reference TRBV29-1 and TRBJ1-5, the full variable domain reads SAVISQKPSRDICQRGTSLTIQCQVDSQVTMMFWYRQQPGQSLTLIATANQGSEATYESGFVIDKFPISRPNLTFSTLTVSNMSPEDSSIYLCSVDGGDSNQPQHFGDGTRLSIL.

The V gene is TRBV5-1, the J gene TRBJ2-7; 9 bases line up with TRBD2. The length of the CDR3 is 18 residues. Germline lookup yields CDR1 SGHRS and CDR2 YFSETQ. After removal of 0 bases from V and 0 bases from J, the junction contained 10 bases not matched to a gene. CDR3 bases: TGCGCCAGCAGCTTGGACCCTCGGACTAGCGTCCACTCCTACGAGCAGTACTTC. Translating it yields CASSLDPRTSVHSYEQYF. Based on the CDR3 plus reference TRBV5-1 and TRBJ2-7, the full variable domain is KAGVTQTPRYLIKTRGQQVTLSCSPISGHRSVSWYQQTPGQGLQFLFEYFSETQRNKGNFPGRFSGRQFSNSRSEMNVSTLELGDSALYLCASSLDPRTSVHSYEQYFGPGTRLTVT.

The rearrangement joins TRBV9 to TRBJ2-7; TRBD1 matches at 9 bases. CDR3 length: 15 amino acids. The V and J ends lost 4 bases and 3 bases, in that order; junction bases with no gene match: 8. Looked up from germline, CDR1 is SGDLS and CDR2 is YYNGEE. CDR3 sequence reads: CASSPYGQGRYEQYF. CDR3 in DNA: TGTGCCAGCAGCCCTTACGGACAGGGGCGCTACGAGCAGTACTTC.

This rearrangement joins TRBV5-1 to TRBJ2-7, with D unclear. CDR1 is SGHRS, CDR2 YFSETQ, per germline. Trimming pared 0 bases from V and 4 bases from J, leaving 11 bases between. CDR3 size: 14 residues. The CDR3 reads CASSLAVYSYEQYF. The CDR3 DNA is TGCGCCAGCAGCTTGGCGGTCTACTCTTACGAGCAGTACTTC. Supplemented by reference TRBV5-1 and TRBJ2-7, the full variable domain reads KAGVTQTPRYLIKTRGQQVTLSCSPISGHRSVSWYQQTPGQGLQFLFEYFSETQRNKGNFPGRFSGRQFSNSRSEMNVSTLELGDSALYLCASSLAVYSYEQYFGPGTRLTVT.

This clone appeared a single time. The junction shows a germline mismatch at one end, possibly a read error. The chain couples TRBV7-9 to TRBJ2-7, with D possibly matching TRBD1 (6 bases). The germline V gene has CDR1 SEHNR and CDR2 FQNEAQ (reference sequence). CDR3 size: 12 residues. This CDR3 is CASSFGGYEQHF. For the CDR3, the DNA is TGTGCCAGCAGCTTTGGGGGCTACGAGCAGCACTTC.